This T cell receptor beta chain was found in a study of OX40 agonist ivuxolimab in advanced cancers. This clone was observed a handful of times. This CDR3 has 13 residues. CDR1 and CDR2 from the germline V gene are SSHAT and FNYEAQ (reference sequence). The germline V and J ends were trimmed by 5 bases and 4 bases, with 11 bases remaining between them. Sequenced by immunoSEQ multiplex PCR; TCRdb stores in-frame clones only, minus some. The table includes under 75,000 clones, approximately 85% detected once. The chain uses TRBV7-7 and TRBJ2-5; no reliable D call. The specimen comprised CD4+ or CD8+ T cells sorted from blood, sampled in a trial of the OX40 agonist ivuxolimab. This clonotype was obtained from an adult with an advanced solid tumor such as melanoma, head and neck, liver or kidney cancer. The CDR3 coding sequence is TGTGCCAGCAGCCCCAGTAGGGTAGAGACCCAGTACTTC. It codes for CASSPSRVETQYF.